This passage covers 16 T cell receptor beta chains from one sample sequenced in a study of cytomegalovirus exposure and HLA in healthy donors. The PCR ran on 60 Vbeta and 13 Jbeta primers. TCRdb keeps only in-frame clones here, not all; method: immunoSEQ multiplex PCR. The sample has roughly 100,000 clones, about 80% seen once. The sample consisted of PBMCs. The receptors originated from a woman aged 40 to 50 in good health and CMV-seronegative.

The chain joins TRBV28 to TRBJ2-1, with 7 positions matching TRBD2. After removal of 1 base from V and 4 bases from J, the junction contained 10 bases not matched to a gene. Germline V CDR1 and CDR2: MDHEN, SYDVKM. The CDR3 consists of 17 residues. CDR3 DNA sequence: TGTGCCAGCAGTTTATTGGTAGGCGGGAGTGGGTACAATGAGCAGTTCTTC. Translated, it gives CASSLLVGGSGYNEQFF.

This clone has a single count. The J gene is TRBJ2-7, the V gene TRBV5-1; D is ambiguous. The CDR3 loop spans 12 amino acids. Per the germline V gene, CDR1 is SGHRS and CDR2 is YFSETQ. V was cut by 3 bases and J by 0 bases, with 4 bases left in between. As DNA, the CDR3 is TGCGCCAGCAGCTCCAACTCCTACGAGCAGTACTTC. Translation: CASSSNSYEQYF.

The chain employs TRBV7-2 and TRBJ1-5, with D possibly being TRBD1 (6 bases). The CDR3 extends over 14 amino acids. Looked up from germline, CDR1 is SGHTA and CDR2 is FQGNSA. V lost 4 bases to trimming and J lost 6 bases, with 13 bases between them. The CDR3 loop is CASSSSTGSQPQHF. For the CDR3, the DNA is TGTGCCAGCAGCTCCTCAACAGGGAGTCAGCCCCAGCATTTT. The whole variable domain, filled in from reference TRBV7-2 and TRBJ1-5, reads GAGVSQSPSNKVTEKGKDVELRCDPISGHTALYWYRQSLGQGLEFLIYFQGNSAPDKSGLPSDRFSAERTGGSVSTLTIQRTQQEDSAVYLCASSSSTGSQPQHFGDGTRLSIL.

V is TRBV28 and J is TRBJ1-1, with D possibly TRBD1 on 5 matching bases. Germline V gene lookup returns CDR1 MDHEN and CDR2 SYDVKM. V was trimmed by 2 bases and J by 7 bases, leaving 17 bases between them. CDR3 length equals 15 residues. The CDR3 sequence: CASSLRGRGVVEAFF. CDR3 bases: TGTGCCAGCAGTTTAAGAGGACGGGGGGTGGTTGAAGCTTTCTTT.

The gene calls are TRBV7-9 and TRBJ2-1, with 7 bases identical to TRBD2. The V gene end was trimmed by 5 bases and the J gene end by 10 bases; junction bases not matched to a gene: 8. Germline-derived CDR1 and CDR2 are SEHNR and FQNEAQ (reference sequence). The CDR3 totals 13 residues. Written as DNA, the CDR3 is TGTGCCAGCAGCCTGGGGGGGTCAACCGAGCAGTTCTTC. This gives the protein CASSLGGSTEQFF.

This sequence joins TRBV7-9 and TRBJ2-2; D perhaps matches TRBD1 (6 bases). This CDR3 contains 15 residues. Germline CDR1 is SEHNR and CDR2 is FQNEAQ (reference sequence). Trimming took off 7 bases at V and 2 bases at J, with 14 bases between the two ends. The CDR3 region has the DNA TGTGCCAGCACAGTGGGGGCGATAAACACCGGGGAGCTGTTTTTT. The encoded protein is CASTVGAINTGELFF.

This clone was seen only once. The chain joins TRBV18 to TRBJ2-3; TRBD1 matches at 9 bases. The J segment lost 4 bases and the V segment lost 3 bases, leaving 11 bases of the junction unmatched. The CDR3 length is 17 residues. Looked up from germline, CDR1 is KGHSH and CDR2 is LQKENI. CDR3: CASSPSSGTGNPDTQYF. CDR3 bases: TGTGCCAGCTCACCCTCTTCTGGGACAGGGAATCCAGATACGCAGTATTTT. Combining the CDR3 with reference TRBV18 and TRBJ2-3 gives the whole variable domain NAGVMQNPRHLVRRRGQEARLRCSPMKGHSHVYWYRQLPEEGLKFMVYLQKENIIDESGMPKERFSAEFPKEGPSILRIQQVVRGDSAAYFCASSPSSGTGNPDTQYFGPGTRLTVL.

The chain links TRBV5-1 to TRBJ2-5, with TRBD2 matching 10 bases. Germline V gives CDR1 SGHRS, CDR2 YFSETQ. After removal of 5 bases from V and 5 bases from J, the junction contained 9 bases not matched to a gene. The length of the CDR3 is 15 residues. In DNA form, the CDR3 reads TGCGCCAGCAGACCGTTAGCGGGAGGTGGTGAGACCCAGTACTTC. Residues: CASRPLAGGGETQYF.

This clone turned up a few times. The genes are TRBV4-1 and TRBJ2-5; TRBD2 might be the D (5 bases). CDR1 is MGHRA and CDR2 is YSYEKL in the germline V gene. V lost 1 base to trimming and J lost 2 bases, with 14 bases between them. This CDR3 has 16 amino acids. As DNA, the CDR3 is TGCGCCAGCAGCCAAGGAGGTAGCGCCCCGCAAGAGACCCAGTACTTC. This encodes CASSQGGSAPQETQYF.

The chain carries TRBV11-3 and TRBJ2-1; 15 bases match TRBD2. The CDR3 totals 14 residues. Unmatched junction bases numbered 2, after V lost 3 bases and J lost 11 bases. Per germline, CDR1 SGHNT and CDR2 YENEEA. The CDR3 loop reads CASSLGTSGRQQFF. The CDR3 DNA reads as TGTGCCAGCAGCTTGGGGACTAGCGGGAGGCAGCAGTTCTTC.

V usage is TRBV9 and J usage is TRBJ1-1; 9 positions match TRBD1. The CDR3 has 16 amino acids. The germline V gene has CDR1 SGDLS and CDR2 YYNGEE. V was pared by 4 bases and J by 5 bases, with 12 bases of the junction left unmatched. The CDR3 reads CASSPHGQGMGTEAFF. In DNA form, the CDR3 reads TGTGCCAGCAGCCCACACGGACAGGGGATGGGGACTGAAGCTTTCTTT.

As DNA, the CDR3 is TGCAGCGTACAAGGGAAAACAGGGGAGAGAGGCTACACCTTC. Amino acid sequence: CSVQGKTGERGYTF. The chain has TRBV29-1 and TRBJ1-2; 7 bases are shared with TRBD1. Per germline, CDR1 SQVTM and CDR2 ANQGSEA. The junction had 15 bases not matched to a gene; V was cut back by 6 bases and J by 8 bases. This CDR3 contains 14 residues.

The rearrangement links TRBV9 to TRBJ1-2; 7 bases align to TRBD1. The CDR3 length is 15 residues. V was clipped by 1 base and J by 2 bases; unmatched bases: 5. Looked up from germline, CDR1 is SGDLS and CDR2 is YYNGEE. The chain's CDR3 is CASSVFEGANYGYTF. The CDR3 region has the DNA TGTGCCAGCAGCGTATTTGAGGGGGCGAACTATGGCTACACCTTC.

CDR3 loop: CASSPRDRDEQFF. DNA for the CDR3: TGTGCCAGCAGCCCCAGGGATCGAGATGAGCAGTTCTTC. The rearrangement joins TRBV7-3 to TRBJ2-1, with D tentatively TRBD1 (5 bases). V dropped 5 bases and J dropped 8 bases, with 13 bases sitting between them. CDR1 SGHTA and CDR2 FQGTGA come from the germline V gene. This CDR3 has 13 amino acids.

The chain combines TRBV7-9 with TRBJ1-1; D may be TRBD1 (5 bases). The CDR3 covers 9 residues. The germline CDR1 and CDR2 sequences are SEHNR and FQNEAQ (reference sequence). The CDR3 spells CSVGGEAFF. In DNA, the CDR3 is TGTTCCGTGGGGGGTGAAGCTTTCTTT.

This clone was counted a single time. CDR3 protein: CASSSGGMGAYEQYF. In nucleotides, the CDR3 is TGTGCCAGCAGTTCCGGGGGGATGGGGGCCTACGAGCAGTACTTC. This chain connects TRBV28 to TRBJ2-7; 7 bases are a match to TRBD2. CDR3 length: 15 amino acids. Trimming at V came to 4 bases and at J to 2 bases, leaving 8 bases not matched to a gene. Germline assignment: CDR1 MDHEN and CDR2 SYDVKM.